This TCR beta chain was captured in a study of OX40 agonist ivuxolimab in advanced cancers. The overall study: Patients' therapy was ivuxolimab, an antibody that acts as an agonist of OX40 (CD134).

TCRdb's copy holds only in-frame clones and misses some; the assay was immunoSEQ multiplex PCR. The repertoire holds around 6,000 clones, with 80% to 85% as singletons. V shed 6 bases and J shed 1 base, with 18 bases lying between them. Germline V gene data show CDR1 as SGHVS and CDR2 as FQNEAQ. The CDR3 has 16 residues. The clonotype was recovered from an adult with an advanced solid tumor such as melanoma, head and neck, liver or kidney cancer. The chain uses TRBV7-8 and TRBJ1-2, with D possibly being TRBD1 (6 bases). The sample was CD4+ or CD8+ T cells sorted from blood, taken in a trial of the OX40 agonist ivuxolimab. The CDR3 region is CASSATGPIFNYGYTF. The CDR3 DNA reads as TGTGCCAGCAGTGCGACAGGACCAATCTTTAACTATGGCTACACCTTC.